Included here is one T cell receptor (beta chain) sequence, with context. The data originate from a study of T cell changes during pregnancy in multiple sclerosis. The method was immunoSEQ multiplex PCR; TCRdb's version includes in-frame clones alone and lacks a portion of them. The sample has approximately 50,000 clones; approximately 90% are singletons. Germline-derived CDR1 and CDR2 are SGDLS and YYNGEE. V trimming: 4 bases; J trimming: 0 bases; junction bases outside the gene matches: 6. The CDR3 runs to 16 residues. The rearrangement links TRBV9 to TRBJ1-4; TRBD1 aligns across 7 bases. This specimen was CD4+ T cells from peripheral blood mononuclear cells, taken after pregnancy. The receptor was isolated from a female donor with multiple sclerosis, enrolled in a pregnancy study. This chain's CDR3 is CASSSGQPATNEKLFF. The CDR3 region has the DNA TGTGCCAGCAGCTCGGGACAGCCGGCAACTAATGAAAAACTGTTTTTT.